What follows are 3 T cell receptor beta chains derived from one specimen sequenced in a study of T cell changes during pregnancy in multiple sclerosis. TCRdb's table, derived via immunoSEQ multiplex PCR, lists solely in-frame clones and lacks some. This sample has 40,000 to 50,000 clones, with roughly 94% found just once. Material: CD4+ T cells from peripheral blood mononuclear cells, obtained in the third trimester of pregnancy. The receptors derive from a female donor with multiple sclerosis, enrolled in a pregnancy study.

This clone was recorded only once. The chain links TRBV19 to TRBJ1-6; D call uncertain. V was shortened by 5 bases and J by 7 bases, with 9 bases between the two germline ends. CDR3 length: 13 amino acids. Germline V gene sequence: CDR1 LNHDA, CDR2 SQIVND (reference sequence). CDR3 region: CASSQPGNSPLHF. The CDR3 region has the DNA TGTGCCAGTAGTCAGCCGGGAAATTCACCCCTCCACTTT.

The CDR3 DNA follows: TGCAGCGTCGCAAAGGGCGGACTAGCGGGAGTAGAGCAGTACTTC. Residues: CSVAKGGLAGVEQYF. The J gene is TRBJ2-7, the V gene TRBV29-1, with 13 bases lining up with TRBD2. Trimming took 6 bases from V and 7 from J; bases not matched to a gene: 12. Germline CDR1 and CDR2: SQVTM and ANQGSEA. The CDR3 length is 15 residues.

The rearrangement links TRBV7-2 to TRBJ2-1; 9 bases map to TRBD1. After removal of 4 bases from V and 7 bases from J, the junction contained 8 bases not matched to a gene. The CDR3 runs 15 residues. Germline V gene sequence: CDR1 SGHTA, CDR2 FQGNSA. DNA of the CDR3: TGTGCCAGCAGCTCCCAGACAGGGGGAAGGAATGAGCAGTTCTTC. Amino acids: CASSSQTGGRNEQFF.